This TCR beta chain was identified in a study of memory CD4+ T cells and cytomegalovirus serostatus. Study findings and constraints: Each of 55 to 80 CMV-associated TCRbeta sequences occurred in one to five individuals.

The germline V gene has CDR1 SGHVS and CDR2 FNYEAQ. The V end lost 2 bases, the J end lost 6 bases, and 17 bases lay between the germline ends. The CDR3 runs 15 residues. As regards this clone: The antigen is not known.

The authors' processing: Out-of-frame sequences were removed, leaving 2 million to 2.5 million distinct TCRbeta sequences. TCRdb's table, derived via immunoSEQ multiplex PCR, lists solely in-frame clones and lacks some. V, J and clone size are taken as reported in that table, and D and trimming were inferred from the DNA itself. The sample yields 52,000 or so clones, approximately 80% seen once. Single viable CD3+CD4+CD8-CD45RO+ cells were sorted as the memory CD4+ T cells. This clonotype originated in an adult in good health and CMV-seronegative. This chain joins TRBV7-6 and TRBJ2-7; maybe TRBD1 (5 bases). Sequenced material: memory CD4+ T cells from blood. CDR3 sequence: CASSLLASGPGEQYF. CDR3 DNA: TGTGCCAGCAGCTTACTGGCGTCAGGGCCAGGCGAGCAGTACTTC.